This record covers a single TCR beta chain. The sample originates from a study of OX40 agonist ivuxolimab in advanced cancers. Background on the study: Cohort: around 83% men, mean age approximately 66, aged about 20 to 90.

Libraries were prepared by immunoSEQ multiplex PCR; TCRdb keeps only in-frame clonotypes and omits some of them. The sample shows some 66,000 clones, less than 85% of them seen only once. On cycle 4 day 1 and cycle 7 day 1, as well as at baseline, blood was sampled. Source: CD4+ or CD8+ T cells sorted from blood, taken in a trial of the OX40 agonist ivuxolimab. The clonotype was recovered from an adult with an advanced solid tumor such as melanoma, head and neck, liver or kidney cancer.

CDR3 region: CASSYGQVNYGYTF. In DNA form, the CDR3 reads TGTGCCAGCAGTTACGGGCAGGTTAACTATGGCTACACCTTC. The chain links TRBV6-5 to TRBJ1-2; D gene unclear. The CDR3 has 14 amino acids. V was clipped by 2 bases and J by 1 base, with 8 bases between them. CDR1 MNHEY and CDR2 SVGAGI come from the germline V gene.